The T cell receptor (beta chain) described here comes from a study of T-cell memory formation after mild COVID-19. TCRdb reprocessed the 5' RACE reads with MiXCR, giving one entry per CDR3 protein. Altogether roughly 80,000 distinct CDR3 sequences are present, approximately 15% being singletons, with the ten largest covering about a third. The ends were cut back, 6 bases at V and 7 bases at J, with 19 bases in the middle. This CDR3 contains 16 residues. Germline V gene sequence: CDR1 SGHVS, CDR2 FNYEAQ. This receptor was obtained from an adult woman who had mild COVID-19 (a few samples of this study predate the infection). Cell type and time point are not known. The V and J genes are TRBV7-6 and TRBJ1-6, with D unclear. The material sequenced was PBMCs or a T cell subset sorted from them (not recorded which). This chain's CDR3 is CASSQRSKVENSPLHF. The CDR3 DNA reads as TGTGCCAGCAGTCAAAGGTCAAAGGTCGAGAATTCACCCCTCCACTTT.